The source of this TCR beta chain is a study of OX40 agonist ivuxolimab in advanced cancers. TCRdb's copy holds only in-frame clones and misses some; the assay was immunoSEQ multiplex PCR. This repertoire shows around 73,000 clones, more than 80% found once; its top ten account for approximately 9.9%. CDR1 and CDR2 from the germline V gene are GTSNPN and SVGIG (reference sequence). The ends were cut back, 1 base at V and 4 bases at J, with 9 bases in the middle. The CDR3 is made up of 13 amino acids. This sample comprised CD4+ or CD8+ T cells sorted from blood, obtained in a trial of the OX40 agonist ivuxolimab. This chain links TRBV30 with TRBJ2-3; D is unresolved. The TCR originated in an adult with an advanced solid tumor such as melanoma, head and neck, liver or kidney cancer. This chain's CDR3 is CAWSGEDADTQYF. CDR3 DNA: TGTGCCTGGAGTGGTGAAGATGCAGATACGCAGTATTTT.